The entry that follows covers one TCR beta chain sequence. This sample was taken from a study of blood T cell repertoires in COVID-19. Study details: Specimens from acute and convalescent COVID-19 originated in the United States, Italy and Spain. Sources were T cells, B-cell-depleted T cells, or PBMCs; the material itself was cDNA or gDNA.

CDR3 size: 15 residues. Trimming removed 2 bases from V and 2 bases from J; junction bases left unmatched: 4. Germline lookup yields CDR1 MNHEY and CDR2 SVGEGT. TCRdb's table, derived via immunoSEQ multiplex PCR, lists solely in-frame clones and lacks some. The sample carries 90,000 to 120,000 clones, about four fifths recorded once. Sequencing was performed on peripheral blood. The chain joins TRBV6-2 or TRBV6-3 to TRBJ2-7; TRBD2 matches at 9 bases. The receptor was derived from a human donor in a cohort sampled during active COVID-19. The CDR3 region is CASSYQLAGTYEQYV. The CDR3 DNA reads TGTGCCAGCAGTTACCAGCTAGCGGGGACCTACGAGCAGTACGTC.